This T cell receptor (beta chain) derives from a study of STAT3 mutations in large granular lymphocyte leukemia. Comments on this clone: Its antigen is currently unknown.

General observations from the study: In T-cell large granular lymphocyte leukemia, about half of patients showed multiple immunodominant subclonotypes.

The repertoire was sequenced with immunoSEQ multiplex PCR; TCRdb's copy has only in-frame clones and lacks some. The table has about 39,000 clones, about 81% seen once. CDR3 length: 15 amino acids. Trimming took 0 bases from V and 7 from J, leaving 15 bases between them. The germline CDR1 and CDR2 sequences are KGHSY and FQNENV. The specimen sequenced was PBMCs. The gene calls are TRBV16 and TRBJ1-1; TRBD1 might be the D (6 bases). This sequence was found in a human donor with T large granular lymphocyte leukemia. Some clones in this sample may be carry-over from other donors' samples. The CDR3 here is CASSQSRQDAGEAFF. CDR3 nucleotides: TGTGCCAGCAGCCAATCGAGACAGGACGCGGGTGAAGCTTTCTTT.